This TCR beta chain comes out of a study of blood T cell repertoires in COVID-19. The CDR3 covers 16 residues. CDR1 and CDR2 from the germline V gene are SGDLS and YYNGEE. V trimming: 0 bases; J trimming: 4 bases; junction bases outside the gene matches: 8. TCRdb's table, derived via immunoSEQ multiplex PCR, lists solely in-frame clones and lacks some. The sample has 70,000 to 75,000 clones; over 80% are singletons. The TCR sequence derives from an older woman with acute or convalescent COVID-19. The rearrangement links TRBV9 to TRBJ2-7, with TRBD1 identical over 9 bases. Material: peripheral blood. The CDR3 coding sequence is TGTGCCAGCAGCGTAGGTATAGGGACAGGGACGTACGAGCAGTACTTC. This gives the protein CASSVGIGTGTYEQYF.